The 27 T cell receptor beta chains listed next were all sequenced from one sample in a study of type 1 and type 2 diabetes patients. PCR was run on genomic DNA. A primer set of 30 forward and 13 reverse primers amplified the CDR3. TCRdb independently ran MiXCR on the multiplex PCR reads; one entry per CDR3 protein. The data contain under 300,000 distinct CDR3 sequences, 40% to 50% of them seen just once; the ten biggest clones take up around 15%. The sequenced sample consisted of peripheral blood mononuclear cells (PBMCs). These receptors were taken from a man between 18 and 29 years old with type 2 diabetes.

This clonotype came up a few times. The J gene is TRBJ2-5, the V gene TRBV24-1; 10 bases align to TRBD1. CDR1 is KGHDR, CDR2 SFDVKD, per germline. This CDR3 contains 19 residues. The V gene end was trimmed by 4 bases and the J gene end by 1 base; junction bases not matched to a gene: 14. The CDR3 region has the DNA TGTGCCACCAGTGACCGCGACAGGGGGCATTTCCCCACCCAAGAGACCCAGTACTTC. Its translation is CATSDRDRGHFPTQETQYF.

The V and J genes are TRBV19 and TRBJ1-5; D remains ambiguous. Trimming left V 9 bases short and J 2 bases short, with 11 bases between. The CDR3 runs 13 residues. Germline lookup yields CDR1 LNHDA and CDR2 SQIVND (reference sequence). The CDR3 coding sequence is TGTGCCAGCCAAACCTGGGGCAATCAGCCCCAGCATTTT. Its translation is CASQTWGNQPQHF.

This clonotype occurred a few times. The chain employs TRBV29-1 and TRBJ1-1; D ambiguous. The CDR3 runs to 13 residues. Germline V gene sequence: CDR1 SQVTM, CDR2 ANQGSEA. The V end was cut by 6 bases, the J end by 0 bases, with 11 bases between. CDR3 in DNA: TGCAGCGTATCAACAGTCATGAACACTGAAGCTTTCTTT. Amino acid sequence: CSVSTVMNTEAFF.

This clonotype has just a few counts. CDR3 loop: CASSLLLGGSLGEQYF. Here the CDR3 DNA reads TGTGCCAGCAGCCTCCTCCTTGGGGGAAGCCTTGGCGAGCAGTACTTC. The gene calls are TRBV7-9 and TRBJ2-7, with D tentatively TRBD1 or TRBD2 (5 bases each). CDR3 length: 16 residues. Trimming left V 5 bases short and J 6 bases short, with 23 bases between. The germline V gene has CDR1 SEHNR and CDR2 FQNEAQ (reference sequence).

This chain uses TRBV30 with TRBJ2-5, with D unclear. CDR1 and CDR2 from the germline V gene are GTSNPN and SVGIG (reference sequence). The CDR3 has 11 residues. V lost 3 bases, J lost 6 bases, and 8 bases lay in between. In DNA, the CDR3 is TGTGCCTGGAGCACAGTACAGACCCAGTACTTC. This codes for CAWSTVQTQYF.

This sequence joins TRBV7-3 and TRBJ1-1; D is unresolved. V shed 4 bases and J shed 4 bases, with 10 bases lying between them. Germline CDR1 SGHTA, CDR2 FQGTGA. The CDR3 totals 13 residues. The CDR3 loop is CASSSRLSTEAFF. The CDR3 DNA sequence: TGTGCCAGCAGCTCCCGGTTGAGCACTGAAGCTTTCTTT. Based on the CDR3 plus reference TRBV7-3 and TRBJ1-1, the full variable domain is GAGVSQTPSNKVTEKGKYVELRCDPISGHTALYWYRQSLGQGPEFLIYFQGTGAADDSGLPNDRFFAVRPEGSVSTLKIQRTERGDSAVYLCASSSRLSTEAFFGQGTRLTVV.

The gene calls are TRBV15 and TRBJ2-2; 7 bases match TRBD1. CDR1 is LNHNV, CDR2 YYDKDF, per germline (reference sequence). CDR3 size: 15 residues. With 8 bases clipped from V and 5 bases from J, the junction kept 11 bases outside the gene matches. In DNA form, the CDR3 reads TGTGCCACCGGCATAGACAGGGAGAGGACCGGGGAGCTGTTTTTT. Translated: CATGIDRERTGELFF.

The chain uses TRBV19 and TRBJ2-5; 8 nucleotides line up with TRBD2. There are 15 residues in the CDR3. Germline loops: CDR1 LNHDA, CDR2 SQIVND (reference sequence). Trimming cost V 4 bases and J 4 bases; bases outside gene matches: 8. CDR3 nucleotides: TGTGCCAGTAGTAAACTAGCGGTCGGGGGAGAGACCCAGTACTTC. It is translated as CASSKLAVGGETQYF.

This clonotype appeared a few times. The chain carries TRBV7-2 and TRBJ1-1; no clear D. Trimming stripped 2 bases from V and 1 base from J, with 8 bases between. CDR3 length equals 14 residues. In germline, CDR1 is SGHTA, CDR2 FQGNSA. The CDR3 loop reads CASSLRWGNTEAFF. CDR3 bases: TGTGCCAGCAGCTTAAGGTGGGGGAACACTGAAGCTTTCTTT.

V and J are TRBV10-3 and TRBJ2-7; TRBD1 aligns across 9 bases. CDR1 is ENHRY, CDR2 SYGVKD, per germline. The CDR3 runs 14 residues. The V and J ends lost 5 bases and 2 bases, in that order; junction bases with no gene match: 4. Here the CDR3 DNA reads TGTGCCATCAGTAACCGGGACAGGGCCTACGAGCAGTACTTC. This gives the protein CAISNRDRAYEQYF.

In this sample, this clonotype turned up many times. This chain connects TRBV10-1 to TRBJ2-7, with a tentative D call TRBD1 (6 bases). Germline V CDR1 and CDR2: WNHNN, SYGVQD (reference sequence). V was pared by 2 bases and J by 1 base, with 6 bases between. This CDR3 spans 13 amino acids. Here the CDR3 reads CASSEDRSYEQYF. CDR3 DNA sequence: TGCGCCAGCAGTGAGGACAGGTCCTACGAGCAGTACTTC.

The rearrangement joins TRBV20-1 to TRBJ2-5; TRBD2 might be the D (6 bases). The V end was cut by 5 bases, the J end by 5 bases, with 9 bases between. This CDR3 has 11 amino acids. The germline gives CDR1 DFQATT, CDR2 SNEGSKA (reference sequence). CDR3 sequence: CSAGGWETQYF. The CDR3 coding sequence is TGCAGTGCTGGAGGGTGGGAGACCCAGTACTTC.

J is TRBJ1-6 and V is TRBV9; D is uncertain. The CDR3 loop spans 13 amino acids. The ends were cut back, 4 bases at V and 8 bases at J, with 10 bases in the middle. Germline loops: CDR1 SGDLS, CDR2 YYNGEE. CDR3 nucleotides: TGTGCCAGCAGCATGACGGAGTATTCACCCCTCCACTTT. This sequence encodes CASSMTEYSPLHF.

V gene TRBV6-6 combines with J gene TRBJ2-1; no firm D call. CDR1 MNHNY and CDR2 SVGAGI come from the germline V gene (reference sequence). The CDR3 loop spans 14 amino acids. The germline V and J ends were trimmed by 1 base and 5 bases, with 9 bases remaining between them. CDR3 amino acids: CASSYYGHNNEQFF. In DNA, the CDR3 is TGTGCCAGCAGTTACTATGGCCATAACAATGAGCAGTTCTTC.

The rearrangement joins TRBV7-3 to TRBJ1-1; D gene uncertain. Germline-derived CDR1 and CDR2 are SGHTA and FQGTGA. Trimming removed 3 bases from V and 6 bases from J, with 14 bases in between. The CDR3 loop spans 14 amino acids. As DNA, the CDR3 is TGTGCCAGCAGCTTCTATACAGACGGAGCTGAAGCTTTCTTT. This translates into CASSFYTDGAEAFF.

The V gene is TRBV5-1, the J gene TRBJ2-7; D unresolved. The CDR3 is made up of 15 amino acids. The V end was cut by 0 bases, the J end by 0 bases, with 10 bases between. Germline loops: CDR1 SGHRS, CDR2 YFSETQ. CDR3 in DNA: TGCGCCAGCAGCTTGGTCTCCCAGAGCTCCTACGAGCAGTACTTC. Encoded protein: CASSLVSQSSYEQYF.

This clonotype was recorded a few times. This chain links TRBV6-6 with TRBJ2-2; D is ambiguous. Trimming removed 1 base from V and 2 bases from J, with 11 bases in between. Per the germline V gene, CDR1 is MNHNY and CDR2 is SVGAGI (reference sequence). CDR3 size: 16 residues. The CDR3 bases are TGTGCCAGCAGTTACTTTCCGGGCGCAAACACCGGGGAGCTGTTTTTT. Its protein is CASSYFPGANTGELFF.

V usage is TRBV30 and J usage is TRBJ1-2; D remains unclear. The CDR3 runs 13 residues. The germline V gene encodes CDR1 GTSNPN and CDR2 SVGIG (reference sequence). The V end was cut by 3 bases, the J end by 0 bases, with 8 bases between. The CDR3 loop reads CAWSPFPNYGYTF. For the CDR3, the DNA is TGTGCCTGGAGCCCCTTCCCTAACTATGGCTACACCTTC.

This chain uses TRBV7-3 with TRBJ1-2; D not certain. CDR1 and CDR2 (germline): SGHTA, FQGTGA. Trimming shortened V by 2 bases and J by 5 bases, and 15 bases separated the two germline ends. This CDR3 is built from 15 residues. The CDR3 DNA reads TGTGCCAGCAGCTTAGAGGCAGGAGTTTGGTATGGCTACACCTTC. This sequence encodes CASSLEAGVWYGYTF.

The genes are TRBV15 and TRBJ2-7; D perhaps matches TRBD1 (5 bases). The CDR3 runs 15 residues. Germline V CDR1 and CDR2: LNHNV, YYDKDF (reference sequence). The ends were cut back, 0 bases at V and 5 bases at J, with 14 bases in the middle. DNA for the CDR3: TGTGCCACCAGCAGAGATCGGCAGGGCTGGCACGAGCAGTACTTC. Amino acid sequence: CATSRDRQGWHEQYF. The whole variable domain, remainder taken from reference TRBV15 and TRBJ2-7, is DAMVIQNPRYQVTQFGKPVTLSCSQTLNHNVMYWYQQKSSQAPKLLFHYYDKDFNNEADTPDNFQSRRPNTSFCFLDIRSPGLGDTAMYLCATSRDRQGWHEQYFGPGTRLTVT.

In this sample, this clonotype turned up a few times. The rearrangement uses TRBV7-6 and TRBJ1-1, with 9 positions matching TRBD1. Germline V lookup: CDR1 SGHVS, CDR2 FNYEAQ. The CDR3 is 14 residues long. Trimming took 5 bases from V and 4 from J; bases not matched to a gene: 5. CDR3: CASSHTGGGTEAFF. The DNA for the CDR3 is TGTGCCAGCAGCCATACAGGGGGCGGCACTGAAGCTTTCTTT.

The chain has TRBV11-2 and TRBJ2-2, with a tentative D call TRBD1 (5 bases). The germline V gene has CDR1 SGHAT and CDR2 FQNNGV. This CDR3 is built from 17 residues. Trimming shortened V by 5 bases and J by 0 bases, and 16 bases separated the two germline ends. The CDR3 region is CASSPTRTNANTGELFF. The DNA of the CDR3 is TGTGCCAGCAGCCCGACACGGACAAACGCGAACACCGGGGAGCTGTTTTTT.

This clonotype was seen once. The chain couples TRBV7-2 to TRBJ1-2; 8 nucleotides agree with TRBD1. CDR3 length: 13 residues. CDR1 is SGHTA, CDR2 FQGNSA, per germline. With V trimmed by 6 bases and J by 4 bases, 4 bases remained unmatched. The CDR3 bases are TGTGCCAGCAGTGGGCAGGGGGCCTATGGCTACACCTTC. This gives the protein CASSGQGAYGYTF.

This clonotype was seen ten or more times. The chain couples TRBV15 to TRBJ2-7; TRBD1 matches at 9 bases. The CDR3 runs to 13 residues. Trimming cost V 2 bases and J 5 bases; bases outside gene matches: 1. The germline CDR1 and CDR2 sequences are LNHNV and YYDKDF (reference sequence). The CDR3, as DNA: TGTGCCACCAGCAGAACAGGGGGCGACGAGCAGTACTTC. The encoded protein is CATSRTGGDEQYF.

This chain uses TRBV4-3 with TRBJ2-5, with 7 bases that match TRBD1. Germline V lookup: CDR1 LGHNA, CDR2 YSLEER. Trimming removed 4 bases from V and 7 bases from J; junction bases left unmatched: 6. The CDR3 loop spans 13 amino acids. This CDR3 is CASSRQGFVTQYF. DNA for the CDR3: TGCGCCAGCAGCCGACAGGGTTTCGTGACCCAGTACTTC.

The CDR3 nucleotides read TGTGCCAGCAGCTTAACCCGGGACAGTTACAATATGAACACTGAAGCTTTCTTT. Its protein product is CASSLTRDSYNMNTEAFF. This sequence joins TRBV7-9 and TRBJ1-1; 7 bases map to TRBD1. CDR1 and CDR2 from the germline V gene are SEHNR and FQNEAQ (reference sequence). The V segment lost 2 bases and the J segment 0 bases; nucleotides outside the gene matches: 12. The CDR3 sequence is 18 residues long.

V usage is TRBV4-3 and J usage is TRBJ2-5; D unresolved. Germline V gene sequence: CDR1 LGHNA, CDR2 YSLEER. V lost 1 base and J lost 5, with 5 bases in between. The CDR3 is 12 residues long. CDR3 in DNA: TGCGCCAGCAGCCAAGTTGAGGAGACCCAGTACTTC. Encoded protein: CASSQVEETQYF.